This TCR beta chain emerged from a study of response to subunit inactivated influenza vaccine. Study outcomes and limitations: Authors suggested seasonal influenza vaccinations each recruit few new T cells.

J lost 6 bases, V lost 4 bases, and 5 bases had no gene match. Germline V lookup: CDR1 SQVTM, CDR2 ANQGSEA. The CDR3 extends over 15 amino acids. A single record per CDR3 protein comes from TCRdb applying MiXCR to the RT-PCR reads. In the table there are around 530,000 distinct CDR3 sequences, 16% of which are singletons. Comment on this clonotype: Its matching antigen is unknown.

This chain links TRBV29-1 with TRBJ2-2, with 13 bases that match TRBD2. Source: CD4+ T cells sorted from PBMCs, taken roughly 24 months after vaccination. The TCR was taken from a man aged 50-75 years who received an inactivated influenza vaccine. The DNA for the CDR3 is TGCAGCGTTGTGGGGACTAGCGGGATGGCCGGGGAGCTGTTTTTT. This codes for CSVVGTSGMAGELFF.